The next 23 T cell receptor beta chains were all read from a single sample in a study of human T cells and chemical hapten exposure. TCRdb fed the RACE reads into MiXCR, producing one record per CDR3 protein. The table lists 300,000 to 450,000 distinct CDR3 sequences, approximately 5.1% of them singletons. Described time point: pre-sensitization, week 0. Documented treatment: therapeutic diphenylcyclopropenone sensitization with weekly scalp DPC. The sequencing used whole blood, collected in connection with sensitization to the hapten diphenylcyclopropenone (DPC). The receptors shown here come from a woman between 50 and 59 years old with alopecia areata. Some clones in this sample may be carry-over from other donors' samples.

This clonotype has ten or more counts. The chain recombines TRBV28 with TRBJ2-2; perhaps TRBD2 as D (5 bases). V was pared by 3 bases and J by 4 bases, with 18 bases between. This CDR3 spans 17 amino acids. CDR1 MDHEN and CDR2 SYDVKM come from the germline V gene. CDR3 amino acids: CASSFTGGFRGTGELFF. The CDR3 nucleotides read TGTGCCAGCAGTTTCACCGGCGGGTTCCGGGGCACCGGGGAGCTGTTTTTT.

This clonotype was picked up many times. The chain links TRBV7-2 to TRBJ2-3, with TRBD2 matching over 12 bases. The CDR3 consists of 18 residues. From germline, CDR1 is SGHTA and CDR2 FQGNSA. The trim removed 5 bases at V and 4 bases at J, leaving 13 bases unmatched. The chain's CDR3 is CASSTWPSGGARADTQYF. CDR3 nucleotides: TGTGCCAGCAGCACGTGGCCTAGCGGGGGGGCCAGGGCAGATACGCAGTATTTT.

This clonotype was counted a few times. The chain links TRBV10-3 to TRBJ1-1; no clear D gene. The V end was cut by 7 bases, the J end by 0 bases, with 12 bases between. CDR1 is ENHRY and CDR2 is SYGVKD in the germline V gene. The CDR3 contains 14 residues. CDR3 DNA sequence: TGTGCCATCATTATAGTCGGGATGAACACTGAAGCTTTCTTT. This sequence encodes CAIIIVGMNTEAFF.

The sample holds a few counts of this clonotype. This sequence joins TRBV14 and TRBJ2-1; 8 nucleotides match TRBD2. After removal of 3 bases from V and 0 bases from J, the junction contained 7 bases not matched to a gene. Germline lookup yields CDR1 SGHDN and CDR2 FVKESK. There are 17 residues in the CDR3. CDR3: CASSHRTGTSSYNEQFF. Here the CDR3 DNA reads TGTGCCAGCAGCCACCGTACCGGGACTAGCTCCTACAATGAGCAGTTCTTC.

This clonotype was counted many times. The CDR3 is CASNWQGPYQPQHF. DNA of the CDR3: TGTGCCAGCAACTGGCAGGGGCCTTATCAGCCCCAGCATTTT. The chain uses TRBV28 and TRBJ1-5; D possibly corresponds to TRBD1 (6 bases). The ends were cut back, 7 bases at V and 5 bases at J, with 15 bases in the middle. Germline V gene sequence: CDR1 MDHEN, CDR2 SYDVKM. This CDR3 contains 14 residues.

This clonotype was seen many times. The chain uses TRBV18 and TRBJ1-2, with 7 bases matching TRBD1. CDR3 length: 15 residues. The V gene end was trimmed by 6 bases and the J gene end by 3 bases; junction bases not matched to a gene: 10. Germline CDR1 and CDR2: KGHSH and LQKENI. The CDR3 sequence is CASSSDREVYYGYTF. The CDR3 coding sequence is TGTGCCAGCTCGTCTGACAGGGAGGTCTACTATGGCTACACCTTC.

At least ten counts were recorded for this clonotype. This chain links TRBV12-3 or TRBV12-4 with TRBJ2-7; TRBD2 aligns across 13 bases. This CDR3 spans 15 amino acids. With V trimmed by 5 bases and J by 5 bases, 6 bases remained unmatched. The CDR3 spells CASSPTSGRTNEQYF. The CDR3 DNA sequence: TGTGCCAGCAGTCCGACTAGCGGGAGGACCAACGAGCAGTACTTC.

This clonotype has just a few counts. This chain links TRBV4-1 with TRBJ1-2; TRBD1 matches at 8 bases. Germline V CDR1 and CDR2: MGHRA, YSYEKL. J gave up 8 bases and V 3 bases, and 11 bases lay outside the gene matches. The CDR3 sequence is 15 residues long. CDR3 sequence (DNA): TGCGCCAGCAGCCACCCCGGAGACAGGGGTAGCGGCTACACCTTC. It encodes CASSHPGDRGSGYTF.

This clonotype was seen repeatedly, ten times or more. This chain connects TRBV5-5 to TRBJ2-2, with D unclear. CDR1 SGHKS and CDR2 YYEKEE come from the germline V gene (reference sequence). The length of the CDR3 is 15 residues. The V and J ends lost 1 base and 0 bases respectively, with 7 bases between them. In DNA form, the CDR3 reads TGTGCCAGCAGCTTGAGCCCAGCGAACACCGGGGAGCTGTTTTTT. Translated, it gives CASSLSPANTGELFF.

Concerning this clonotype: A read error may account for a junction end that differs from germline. Written as DNA, the CDR3 is TGTGCCAGCAGCTTAGGGGGCACCTGGGAGCTGTTTTTT. As protein: CASSLGGTWELFF. J is TRBJ2-2 and V is TRBV7-2, with D maybe TRBD1 (5 bases). Germline V gene data show CDR1 as SGHTA and CDR2 as FQGNSA. The CDR3 has 13 amino acids.

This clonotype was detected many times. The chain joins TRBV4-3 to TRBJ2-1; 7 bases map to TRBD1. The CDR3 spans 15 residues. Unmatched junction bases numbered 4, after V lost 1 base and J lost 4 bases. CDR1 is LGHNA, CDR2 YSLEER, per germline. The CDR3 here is CASSQGDSPYNEQFF. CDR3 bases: TGCGCCAGCAGCCAAGGGGACAGCCCTTACAATGAGCAGTTCTTC.

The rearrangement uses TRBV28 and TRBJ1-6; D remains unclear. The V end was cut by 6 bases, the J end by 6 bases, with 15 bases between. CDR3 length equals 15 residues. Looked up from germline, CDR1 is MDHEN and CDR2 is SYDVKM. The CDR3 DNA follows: TGTGCCAGCAGCCCCGGGTTGTGGCCTAATTCACCCCTCCACTTT. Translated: CASSPGLWPNSPLHF.

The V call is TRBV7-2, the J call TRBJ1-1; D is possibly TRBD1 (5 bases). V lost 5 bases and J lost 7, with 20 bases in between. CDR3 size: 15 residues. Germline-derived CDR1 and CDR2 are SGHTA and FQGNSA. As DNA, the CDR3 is TGTGCCAGCAGCACCGAGCCCCCAGGGTACAGTGAAGCTTTCTTT. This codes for CASSTEPPGYSEAFF.

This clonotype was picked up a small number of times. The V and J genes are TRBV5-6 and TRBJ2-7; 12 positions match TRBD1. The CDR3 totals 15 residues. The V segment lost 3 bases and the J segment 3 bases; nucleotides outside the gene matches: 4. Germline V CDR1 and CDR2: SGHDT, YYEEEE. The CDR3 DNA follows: TGTGCCAGCAGCTCAGGGACAGGGGGCGACTACGAGCAGTACTTC. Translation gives CASSSGTGGDYEQYF.

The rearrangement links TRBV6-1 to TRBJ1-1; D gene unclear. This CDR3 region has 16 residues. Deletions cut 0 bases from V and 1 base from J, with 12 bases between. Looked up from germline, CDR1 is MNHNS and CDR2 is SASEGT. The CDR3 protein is CASSEALFARNTEAFF. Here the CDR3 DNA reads TGTGCCAGCAGTGAAGCCCTTTTCGCTCGGAACACTGAAGCTTTCTTT.

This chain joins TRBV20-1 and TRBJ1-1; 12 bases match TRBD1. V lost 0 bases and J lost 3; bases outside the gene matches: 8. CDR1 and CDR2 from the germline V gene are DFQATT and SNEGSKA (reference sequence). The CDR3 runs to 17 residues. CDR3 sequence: CSARDPGQGAVYTEAFF. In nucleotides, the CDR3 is TGCAGTGCTAGAGATCCGGGACAGGGGGCTGTGTACACTGAAGCTTTCTTT.

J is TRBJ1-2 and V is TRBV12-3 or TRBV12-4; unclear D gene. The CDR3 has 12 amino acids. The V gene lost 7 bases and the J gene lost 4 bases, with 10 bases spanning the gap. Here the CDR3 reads CASNLDRYGYTF. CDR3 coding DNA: TGTGCCAGCAACTTGGACCGCTATGGCTACACCTTC.

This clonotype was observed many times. This CDR3 is CASSPLSILNTEAFF. The CDR3 DNA reads as TGTGCCAGCTCACCATTGAGCATTTTGAACACTGAAGCTTTCTTT. The chain joins TRBV18 to TRBJ1-1, with D unresolved. This CDR3 contains 15 residues. Trimming shortened V by 2 bases and J by 0 bases, and 10 bases separated the two germline ends. Germline V gene sequence: CDR1 KGHSH, CDR2 LQKENI.

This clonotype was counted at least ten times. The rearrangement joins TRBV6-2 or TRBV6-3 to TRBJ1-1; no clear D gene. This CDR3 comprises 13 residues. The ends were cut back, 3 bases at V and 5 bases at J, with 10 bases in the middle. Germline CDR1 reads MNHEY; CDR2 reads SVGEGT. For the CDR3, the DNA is TGTGCCAGCAGTTATGGGTCGATTACTGAAGCTTTCTTT. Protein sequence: CASSYGSITEAFF.

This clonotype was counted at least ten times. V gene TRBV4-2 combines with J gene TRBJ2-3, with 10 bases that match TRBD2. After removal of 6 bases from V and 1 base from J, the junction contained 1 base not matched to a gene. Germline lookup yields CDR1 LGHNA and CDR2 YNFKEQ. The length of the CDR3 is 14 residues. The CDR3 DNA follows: TGTGCCAGCAGGACTAGCGGGCGCACAGATACGCAGTATTTT. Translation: CASRTSGRTDTQYF.

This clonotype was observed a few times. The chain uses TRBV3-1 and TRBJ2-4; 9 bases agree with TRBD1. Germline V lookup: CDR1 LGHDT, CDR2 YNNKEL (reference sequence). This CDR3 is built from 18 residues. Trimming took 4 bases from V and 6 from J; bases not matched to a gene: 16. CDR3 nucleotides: TGTGCCAGCAGCCGGACTGATCCGGGACAGGGAGCTGGAAACATTCAGTACTTC. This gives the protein CASSRTDPGQGAGNIQYF.

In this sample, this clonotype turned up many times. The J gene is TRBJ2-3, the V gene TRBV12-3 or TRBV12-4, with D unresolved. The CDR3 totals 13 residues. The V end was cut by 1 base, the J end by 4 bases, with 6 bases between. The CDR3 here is CASSLDLADTQYF. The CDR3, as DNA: TGTGCCAGCAGTTTAGATTTGGCAGATACGCAGTATTTT.

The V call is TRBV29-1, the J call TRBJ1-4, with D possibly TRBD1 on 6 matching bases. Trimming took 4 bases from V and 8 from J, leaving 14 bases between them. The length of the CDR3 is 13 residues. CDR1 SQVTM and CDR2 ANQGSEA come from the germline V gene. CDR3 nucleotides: TGCAGCGTTGTTTCAGGGGATAGGGAAAAACTGTTTTTT. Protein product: CSVVSGDREKLFF. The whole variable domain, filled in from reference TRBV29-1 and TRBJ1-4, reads SAVISQKPSRDICQRGTSLTIQCQVDSQVTMMFWYRQQPGQSLTLIATANQGSEATYESGFVIDKFPISRPNLTFSTLTVSNMSPEDSSIYLCSVVSGDREKLFFGSGTQLSVL.